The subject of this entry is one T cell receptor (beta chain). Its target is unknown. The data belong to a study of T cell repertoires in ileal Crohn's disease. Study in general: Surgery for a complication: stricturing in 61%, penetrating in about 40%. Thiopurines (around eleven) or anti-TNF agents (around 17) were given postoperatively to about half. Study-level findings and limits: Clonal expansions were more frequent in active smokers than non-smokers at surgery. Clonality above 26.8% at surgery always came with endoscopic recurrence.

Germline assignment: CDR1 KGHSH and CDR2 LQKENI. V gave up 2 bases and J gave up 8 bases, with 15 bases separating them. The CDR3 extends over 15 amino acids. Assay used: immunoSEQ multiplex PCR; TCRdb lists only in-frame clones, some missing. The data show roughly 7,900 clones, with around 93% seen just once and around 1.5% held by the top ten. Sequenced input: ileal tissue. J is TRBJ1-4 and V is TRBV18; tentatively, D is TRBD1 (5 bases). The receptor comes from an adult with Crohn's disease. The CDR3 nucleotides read TGTGCCAGCTCACCAAGGCGGCAGGGAGGGGAAAAACTGTTTTTT. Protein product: CASSPRRQGGEKLFF.